This is a list of T cell receptor beta chains from one sample in a study of blood T cell repertoires in COVID-19. This table comes from immunoSEQ multiplex PCR, and its TCRdb copy is limited to in-frame clones, with some not included. The table has 100,000 to 130,000 clones, 88% seen once; the top ten hold approximately 2.5%. The sample consisted of peripheral blood. These TCRs come from a human donor in a cohort sampled during active COVID-19. The CDR3 runs from the conserved cysteine through the conserved F or W. Size tells how often a clone was seen (once, few, many) or the class of an expanded clone, and some rows leave it out.

CATAPLLAGDHEQYF	TRBV19	-	TRBJ2-7
CASSEGTRGSGANVLTF	TRBV2	once	TRBJ2-6
CASRRDMGQPQHF	TRBV2	few	TRBJ1-5
CASSEGWRDYEQYF	TRBV6-1	-	TRBJ2-7
CASSQVERYEQYF	TRBV4-1	few	TRBJ2-7
CASSLYKAAGYEQYF	TRBV28	-	TRBJ2-7
CATSTGVSYNEQFF	TRBV15	-	TRBJ2-1
CASSLYGGQGAFETQYF	TRBV9	-	TRBJ2-5
CASSTPLTGVTYNEQFF	TRBV9	-	TRBJ2-1
CASSPLGLAGVYEQYF	TRBV25-1	-	TRBJ2-7
CSVSSGAFYEQYF	TRBV29-1	once	TRBJ2-7
CASSWTARYEQYF	TRBV6-5	-	TRBJ2-7
CASKTENEKLFF	TRBV4-1	-	TRBJ1-4
CASSTQNRAGYTF	TRBV19	-	TRBJ1-2
CASGAGATRNTEAFF	TRBV2	-	TRBJ1-1
CASSVGDRRQYQETQYF	TRBV9	-	TRBJ2-5
CASSRGVGTDTQYF	TRBV7-3	-	TRBJ2-3
CATSRGSGASTDTQYF	TRBV15	once	TRBJ2-3
CASSLSGSGSYEQYF	TRBV11-3	-	TRBJ2-7
CATSRDFLAGGVAYEQYF	TRBV15	-	TRBJ2-7
CASSVGTGFGATEAFF	TRBV9	-	TRBJ1-1
CASSQEGSQFF	TRBV4-1	once	TRBJ2-1
CSVPTGGSDEQYF	TRBV29-1	-	TRBJ2-7
CASSYSGTMGSNEQFF	TRBV7-9	-	TRBJ2-1
CASSDRYSNQPQHF	TRBV19	once	TRBJ1-5
CASSQESTGGTGELFF	TRBV3-1/TRBV3-2	-	TRBJ2-2
CASSSRGQGETQYF	TRBV19	once	TRBJ2-5
CASSDGRKGLAGDPYNEQFF	TRBV6-4	-	TRBJ2-1
CASSQDRTSGGPDTQYF	TRBV3-1/TRBV3-2	-	TRBJ2-3
CASSLAGGKTEAFF	TRBV18	-	TRBJ1-1
CASSQDSLGLDRGSTGELFF	TRBV4-1	once	TRBJ2-2
CASSIEVLVGQGGLRSYNSPLHF	TRBV19	-	TRBJ1-6
CASSLLPSTGVGYQETQYF	TRBV7-3	-	TRBJ2-5
CASRAPVTRGYGYTF	TRBV27	-	TRBJ1-2
CASSGALHSPLHF	TRBV6-4	-	TRBJ1-6
CASSSPGTGGGTDTQYF	TRBV19	-	TRBJ2-3
CASNRGNQPQHF	TRBV6-5	-	TRBJ1-5
CASSTPGLAGPNTGELFF	TRBV7-8	-	TRBJ2-2
CASSASSGGDEQYF	TRBV5-4	-	TRBJ2-7
CASSIRVTGELFF	TRBV6-5	once	TRBJ2-2
CASSKRQGSSYEQYF	TRBV21-1	-	TRBJ2-7
CATSRGQANTGELFF	TRBV24-1	-	TRBJ2-2
CASSPRDKYGYTF	TRBV5-8	-	TRBJ1-2
CASSSLRNSPLHF	TRBV11-2	-	TRBJ1-6
CASSQSNSQETQYF	TRBV4-1	-	TRBJ2-5
CASGGQGAPGNTIYF	TRBV9	-	TRBJ1-3
CASSPTGDYGYTF	TRBV18	-	TRBJ1-2
CASTRPPGEQYF	TRBV6-5	-	TRBJ2-7
CASSLGSMRYTF	TRBV5-1	-	TRBJ1-2
CASSSGSTETQYF	TRBV19	-	TRBJ2-5